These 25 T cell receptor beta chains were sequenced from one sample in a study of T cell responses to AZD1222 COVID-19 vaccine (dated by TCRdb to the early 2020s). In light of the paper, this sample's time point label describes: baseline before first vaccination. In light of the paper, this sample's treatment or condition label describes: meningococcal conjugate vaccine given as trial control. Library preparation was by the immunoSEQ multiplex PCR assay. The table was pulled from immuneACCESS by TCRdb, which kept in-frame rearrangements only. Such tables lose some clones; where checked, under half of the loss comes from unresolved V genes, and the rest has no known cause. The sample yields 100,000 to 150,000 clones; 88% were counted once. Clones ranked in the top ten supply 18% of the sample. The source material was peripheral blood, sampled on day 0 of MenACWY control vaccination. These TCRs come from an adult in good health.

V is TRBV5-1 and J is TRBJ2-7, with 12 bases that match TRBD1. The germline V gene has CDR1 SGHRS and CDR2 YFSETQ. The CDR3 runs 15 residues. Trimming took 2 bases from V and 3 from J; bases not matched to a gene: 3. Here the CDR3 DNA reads TGCGCCAGCAGCTTAGGGACAGGGGGCATCTACGAGCAGTACTTC. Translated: CASSLGTGGIYEQYF. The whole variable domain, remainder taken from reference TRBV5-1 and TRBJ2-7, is KAGVTQTPRYLIKTRGQQVTLSCSPISGHRSVSWYQQTPGQGLQFLFEYFSETQRNKGNFPGRFSGRQFSNSRSEMNVSTLELGDSALYLCASSLGTGGIYEQYFGPGTRLTVT.

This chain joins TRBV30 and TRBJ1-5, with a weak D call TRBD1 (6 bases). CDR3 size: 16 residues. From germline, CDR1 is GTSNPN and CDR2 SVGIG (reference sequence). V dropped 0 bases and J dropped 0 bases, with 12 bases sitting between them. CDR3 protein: CAWSVGGASSNQPQHF. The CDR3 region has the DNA TGTGCCTGGAGTGTAGGGGGGGCGTCTAGCAATCAGCCCCAGCATTTT.

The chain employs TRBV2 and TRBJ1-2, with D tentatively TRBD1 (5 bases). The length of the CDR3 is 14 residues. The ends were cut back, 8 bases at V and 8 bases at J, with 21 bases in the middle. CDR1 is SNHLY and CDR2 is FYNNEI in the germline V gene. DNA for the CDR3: TGTGCCAGCTGCCGGGACCCCCTCACCGGCGGCTACACCTTC. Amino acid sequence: CASCRDPLTGGYTF. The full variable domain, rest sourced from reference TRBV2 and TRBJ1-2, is EPEVTQTPSHQVTQMGQEVILRCVPISNHLYFYWYRQILGQKVEFLVSFYNNEISEKSEIFDDQFSVERPDGSNFTLKIRSTKLEDSAMYFCASCRDPLTGGYTFGSGTRLTVV.

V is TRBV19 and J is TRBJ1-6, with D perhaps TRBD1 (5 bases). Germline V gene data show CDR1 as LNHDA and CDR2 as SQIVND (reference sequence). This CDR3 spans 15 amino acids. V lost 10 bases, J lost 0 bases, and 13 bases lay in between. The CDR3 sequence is CANPQRGSYNSPLHF. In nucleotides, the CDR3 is TGTGCCAATCCACAGAGGGGCTCCTATAATTCACCCCTCCACTTT.

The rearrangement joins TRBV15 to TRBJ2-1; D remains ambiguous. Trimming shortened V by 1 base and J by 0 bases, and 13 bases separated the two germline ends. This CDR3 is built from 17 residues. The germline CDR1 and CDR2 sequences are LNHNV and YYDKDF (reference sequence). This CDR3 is CATSRGPSQSSYNEQFF. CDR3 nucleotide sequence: TGTGCCACCAGCAGAGGCCCTTCCCAGAGCTCCTACAATGAGCAGTTCTTC.

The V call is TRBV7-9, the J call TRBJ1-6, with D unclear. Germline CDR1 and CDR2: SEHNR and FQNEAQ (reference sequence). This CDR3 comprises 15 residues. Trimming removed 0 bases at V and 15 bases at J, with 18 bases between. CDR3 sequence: CASSLARGAGALLHF. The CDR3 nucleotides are TGTGCCAGCAGCTTAGCGCGAGGCGCAGGAGCTCTCCTCCACTTT.

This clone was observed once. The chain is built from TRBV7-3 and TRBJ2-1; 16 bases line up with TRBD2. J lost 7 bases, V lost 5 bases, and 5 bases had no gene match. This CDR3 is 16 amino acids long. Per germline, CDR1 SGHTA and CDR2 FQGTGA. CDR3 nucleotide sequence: TGTGCCAGCAGCCCCAAGGGACTAGCGGGAGGGAATGAGCAGTTCTTC. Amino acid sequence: CASSPKGLAGGNEQFF. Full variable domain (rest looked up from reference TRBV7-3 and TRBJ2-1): GAGVSQTPSNKVTEKGKYVELRCDPISGHTALYWYRQSLGQGPEFLIYFQGTGAADDSGLPNDRFFAVRPEGSVSTLKIQRTERGDSAVYLCASSPKGLAGGNEQFFGPGTRLTVL.

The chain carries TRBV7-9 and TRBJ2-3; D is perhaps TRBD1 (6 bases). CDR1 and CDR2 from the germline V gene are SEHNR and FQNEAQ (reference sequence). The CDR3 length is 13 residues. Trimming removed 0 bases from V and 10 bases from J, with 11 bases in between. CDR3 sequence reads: CASSLAGASSQYF. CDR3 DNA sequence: TGTGCCAGCAGCTTAGCGGGGGCTTCCTCGCAGTATTTT.

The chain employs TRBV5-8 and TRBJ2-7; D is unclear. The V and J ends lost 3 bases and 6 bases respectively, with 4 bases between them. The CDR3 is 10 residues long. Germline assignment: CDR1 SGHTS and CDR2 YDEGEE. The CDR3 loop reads CASSYVEQYF. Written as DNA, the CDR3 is TGTGCCAGCAGCTATGTCGAGCAGTACTTC.

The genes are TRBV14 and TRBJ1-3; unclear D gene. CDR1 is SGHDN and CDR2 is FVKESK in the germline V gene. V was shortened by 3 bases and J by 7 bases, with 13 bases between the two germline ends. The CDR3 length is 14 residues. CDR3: CASSQAPGGNTIYF. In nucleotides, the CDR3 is TGTGCCAGCAGCCAGGCCCCAGGCGGGAACACCATATATTTT. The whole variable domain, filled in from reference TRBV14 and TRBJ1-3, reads EAGVTQFPSHSVIEKGQTVTLRCDPISGHDNLYWYRRVMGKEIKFLLHFVKESKQDESGMPNNRFLAERTGGTYSTLKVQPAELEDSGVYFCASSQAPGGNTIYFGEGSWLTVV.

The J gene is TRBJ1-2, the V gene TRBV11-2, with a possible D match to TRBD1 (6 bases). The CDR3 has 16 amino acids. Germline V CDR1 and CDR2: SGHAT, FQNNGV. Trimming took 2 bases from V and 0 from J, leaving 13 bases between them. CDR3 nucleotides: TGTGCCAGCAGCTTACACGGCAGGACAGCTAACTATGGCTACACCTTC. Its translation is CASSLHGRTANYGYTF.

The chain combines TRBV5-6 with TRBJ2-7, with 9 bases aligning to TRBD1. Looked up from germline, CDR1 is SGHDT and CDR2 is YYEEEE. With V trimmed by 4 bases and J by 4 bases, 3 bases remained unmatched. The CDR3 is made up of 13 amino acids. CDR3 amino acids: CASSTGGEYEQYF. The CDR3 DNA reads TGTGCCAGCAGCACAGGGGGCGAGTACGAGCAGTACTTC.

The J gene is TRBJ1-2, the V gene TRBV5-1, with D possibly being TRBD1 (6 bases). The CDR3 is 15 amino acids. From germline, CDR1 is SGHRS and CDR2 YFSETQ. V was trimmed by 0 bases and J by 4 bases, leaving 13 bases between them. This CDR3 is CASSLVGGSSYGYTF. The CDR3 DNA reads TGCGCCAGCAGCTTGGTAGGGGGGAGTTCCTATGGCTACACCTTC.

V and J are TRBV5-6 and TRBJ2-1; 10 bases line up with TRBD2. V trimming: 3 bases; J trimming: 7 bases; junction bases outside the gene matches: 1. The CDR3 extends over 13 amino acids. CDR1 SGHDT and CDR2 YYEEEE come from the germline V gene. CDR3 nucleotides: TGTGCCAGCAGCTCTAGCGGGAGTAATGAGCAGTTCTTC. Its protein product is CASSSSGSNEQFF.

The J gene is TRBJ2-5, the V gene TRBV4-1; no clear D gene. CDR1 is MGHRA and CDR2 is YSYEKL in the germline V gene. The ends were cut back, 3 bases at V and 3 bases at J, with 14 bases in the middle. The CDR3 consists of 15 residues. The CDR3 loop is CASSQSARLEETQYF. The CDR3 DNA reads TGCGCCAGCAGCCAGTCCGCGAGGCTGGAAGAGACCCAGTACTTC.

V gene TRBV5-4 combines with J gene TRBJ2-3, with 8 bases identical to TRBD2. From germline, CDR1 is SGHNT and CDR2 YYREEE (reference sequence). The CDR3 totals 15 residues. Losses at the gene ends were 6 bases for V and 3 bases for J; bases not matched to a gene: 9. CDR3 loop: CASNLEERETDTQYF. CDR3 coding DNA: TGTGCCAGCAACCTTGAGGAGCGGGAGACAGATACGCAGTATTTT.

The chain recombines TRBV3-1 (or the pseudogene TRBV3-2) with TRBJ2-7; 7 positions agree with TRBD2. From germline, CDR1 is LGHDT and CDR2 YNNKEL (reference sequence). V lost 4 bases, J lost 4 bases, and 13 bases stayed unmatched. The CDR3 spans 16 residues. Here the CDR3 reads CASSPGRRESLYEQYF. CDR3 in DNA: TGTGCCAGCAGCCCGGGGAGGCGGGAGTCCTTGTACGAGCAGTACTTC.

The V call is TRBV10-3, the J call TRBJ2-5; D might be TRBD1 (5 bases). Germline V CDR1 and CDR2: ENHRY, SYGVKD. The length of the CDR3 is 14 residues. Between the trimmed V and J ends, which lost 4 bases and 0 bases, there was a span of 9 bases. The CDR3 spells CAISAQDNQETQYF. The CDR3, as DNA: TGTGCCATCAGTGCCCAGGACAACCAAGAGACCCAGTACTTC.

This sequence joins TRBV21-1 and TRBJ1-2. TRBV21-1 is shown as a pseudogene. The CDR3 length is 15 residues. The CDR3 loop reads CASSRGLDRSYGYTF. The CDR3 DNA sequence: TGTGCCAGCAGCAGAGGACTCGACCGGTCGTATGGCTACACCTTC.

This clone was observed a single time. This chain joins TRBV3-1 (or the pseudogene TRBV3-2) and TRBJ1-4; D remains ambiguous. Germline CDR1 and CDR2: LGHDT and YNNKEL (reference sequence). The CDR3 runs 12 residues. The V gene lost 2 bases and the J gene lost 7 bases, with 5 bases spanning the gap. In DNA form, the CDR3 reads TGTGCCAGCAGCCAACCTTTTGAAAAACTGTTTTTT. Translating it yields CASSQPFEKLFF.

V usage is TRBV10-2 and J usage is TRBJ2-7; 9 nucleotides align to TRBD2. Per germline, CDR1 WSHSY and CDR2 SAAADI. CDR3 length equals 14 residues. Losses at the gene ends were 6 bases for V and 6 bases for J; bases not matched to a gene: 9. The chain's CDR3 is CASSPTSGRSEQYF. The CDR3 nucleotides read TGCGCCAGCAGCCCTACCAGCGGGAGGTCCGAGCAGTACTTC.

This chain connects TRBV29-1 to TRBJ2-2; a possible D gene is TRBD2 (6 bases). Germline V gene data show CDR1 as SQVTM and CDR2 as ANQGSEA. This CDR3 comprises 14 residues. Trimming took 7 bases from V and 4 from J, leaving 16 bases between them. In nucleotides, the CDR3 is TGCAGCGCGGGGGTTTCAGCAGGCACCGGGGAGCTGTTTTTT. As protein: CSAGVSAGTGELFF.

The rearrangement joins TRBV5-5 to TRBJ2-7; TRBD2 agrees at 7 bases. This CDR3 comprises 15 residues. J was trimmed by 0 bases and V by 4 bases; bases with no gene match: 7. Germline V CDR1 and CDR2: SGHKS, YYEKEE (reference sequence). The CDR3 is CASSRAGDNSYEQYF. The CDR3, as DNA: TGTGCCAGCAGCCGGGCGGGGGATAACTCCTACGAGCAGTACTTC.

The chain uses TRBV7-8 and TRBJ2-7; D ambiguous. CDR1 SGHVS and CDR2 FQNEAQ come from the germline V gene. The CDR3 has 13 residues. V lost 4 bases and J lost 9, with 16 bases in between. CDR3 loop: CASSSSDLRPQYF. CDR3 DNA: TGTGCCAGCAGCTCAAGTGACCTACGCCCGCAGTACTTC.

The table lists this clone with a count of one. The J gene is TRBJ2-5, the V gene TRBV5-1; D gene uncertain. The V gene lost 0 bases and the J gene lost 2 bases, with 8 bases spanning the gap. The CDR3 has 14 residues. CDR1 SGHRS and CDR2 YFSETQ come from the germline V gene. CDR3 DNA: TGCGCCAGCAGCTTGGAAGGAATACAAGAGACCCAGTACTTC. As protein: CASSLEGIQETQYF.